Here is one T cell receptor (beta chain) with its context. Employing constant-segment primers, 5'RACE generated TCR alpha and TCR beta cDNA libraries bearing sample barcodes and UMIs. TCRdb reprocessed the 5' RACE reads via MiXCR and lists one record per CDR3 protein. Of approximately 260,000 distinct CDR3 sequences in the sample, about a sixth were seen once. CDR1 is WSHSY and CDR2 is SAAADI in the germline V gene. The CDR3 loop spans 12 amino acids. Between the trimmed V and J ends, which lost 6 bases and 8 bases, there was a span of 11 bases. The sample belongs to a study of T-cell memory formation after mild COVID-19.

Input material: PBMCs or a T cell subset sorted from them (not recorded which). The chain carries TRBV10-2 and TRBJ2-1, with a possible D match to TRBD2 (5 bases). The sequence was obtained from a man in his late teens or twenties who had mild COVID-19 (a few samples of this study predate the infection). Cell type and time point are not known. This CDR3 reads CASSRAVYEQFF. The CDR3, as DNA: TGCGCCAGCAGCCGAGCGGTCTATGAGCAGTTCTTC.